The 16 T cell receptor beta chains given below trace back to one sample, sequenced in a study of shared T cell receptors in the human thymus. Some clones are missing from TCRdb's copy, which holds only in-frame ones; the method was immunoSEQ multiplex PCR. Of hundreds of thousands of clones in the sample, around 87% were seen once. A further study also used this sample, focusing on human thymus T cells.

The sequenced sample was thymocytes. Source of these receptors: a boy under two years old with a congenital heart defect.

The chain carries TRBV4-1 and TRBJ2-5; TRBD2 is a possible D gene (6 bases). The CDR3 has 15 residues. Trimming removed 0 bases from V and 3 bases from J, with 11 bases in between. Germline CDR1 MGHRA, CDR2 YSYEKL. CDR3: CASSQDWGTEETQYF. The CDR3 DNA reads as TGCGCCAGCAGCCAAGATTGGGGGACTGAAGAGACCCAGTACTTC.

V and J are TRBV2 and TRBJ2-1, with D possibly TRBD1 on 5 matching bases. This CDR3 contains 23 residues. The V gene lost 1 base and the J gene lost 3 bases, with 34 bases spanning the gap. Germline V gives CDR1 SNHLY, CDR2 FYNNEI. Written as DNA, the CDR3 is TGTGCCAGCAGTGAAGAGTTCCTCGCCCTCAGGGTGCTCACACAATGGAACTACAATGAGCAGTTCTTC. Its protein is CASSEEFLALRVLTQWNYNEQFF.

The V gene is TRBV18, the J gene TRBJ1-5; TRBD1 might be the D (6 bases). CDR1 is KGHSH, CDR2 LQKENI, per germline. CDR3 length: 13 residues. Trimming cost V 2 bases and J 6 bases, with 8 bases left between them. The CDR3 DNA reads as TGTGCCAGCTCACCAGGGGGCGTTCAGCCCCAGCATTTT. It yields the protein CASSPGGVQPQHF.

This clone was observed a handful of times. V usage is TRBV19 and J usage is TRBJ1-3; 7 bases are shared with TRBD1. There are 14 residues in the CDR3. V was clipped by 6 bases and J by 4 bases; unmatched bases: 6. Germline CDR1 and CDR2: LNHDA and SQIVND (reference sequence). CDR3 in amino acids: CASRGQRKGNTIYF. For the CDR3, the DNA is TGTGCCAGTAGGGGACAGAGGAAAGGAAACACCATATATTTT.

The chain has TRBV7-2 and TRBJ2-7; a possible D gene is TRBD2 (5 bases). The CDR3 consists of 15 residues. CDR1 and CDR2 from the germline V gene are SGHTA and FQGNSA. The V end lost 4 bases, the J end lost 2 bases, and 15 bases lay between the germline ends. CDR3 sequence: CASSWTDTTPYEQYF. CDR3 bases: TGTGCCAGCAGCTGGACTGACACTACCCCCTACGAGCAGTACTTC. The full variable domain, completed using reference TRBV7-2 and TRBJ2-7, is GAGVSQSPSNKVTEKGKDVELRCDPISGHTALYWYRQSLGQGLEFLIYFQGNSAPDKSGLPSDRFSAERTGGSVSTLTIQRTQQEDSAVYLCASSWTDTTPYEQYFGPGTRLTVT.

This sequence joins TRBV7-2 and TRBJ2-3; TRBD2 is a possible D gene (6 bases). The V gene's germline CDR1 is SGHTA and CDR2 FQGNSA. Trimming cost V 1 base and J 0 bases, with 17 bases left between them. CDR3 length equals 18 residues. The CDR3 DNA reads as TGTGCCAGCAGCTTAGAGGGCGAAACGGGGGTTAGCACAGATACGCAGTATTTT. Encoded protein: CASSLEGETGVSTDTQYF.

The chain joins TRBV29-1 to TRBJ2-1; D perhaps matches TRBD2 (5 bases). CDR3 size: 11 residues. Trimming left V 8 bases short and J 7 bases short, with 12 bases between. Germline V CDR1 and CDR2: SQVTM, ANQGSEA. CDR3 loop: CSTLRGNEQFF. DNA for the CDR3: TGCAGCACCCTTCGGGGTAATGAGCAGTTCTTC.

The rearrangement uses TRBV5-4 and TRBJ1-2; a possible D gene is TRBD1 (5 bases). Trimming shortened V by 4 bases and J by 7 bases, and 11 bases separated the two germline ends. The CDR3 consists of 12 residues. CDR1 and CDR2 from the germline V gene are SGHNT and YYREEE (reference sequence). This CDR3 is CASSPEGAGYTF. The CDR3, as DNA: TGTGCCAGCAGCCCGGAAGGGGCTGGCTACACCTTC.

CDR3 in amino acids: CASSLGYREETQYF. As DNA, the CDR3 is TGTGCCAGCAGCTTGGGGTACAGGGAAGAGACCCAGTACTTC. The chain is built from TRBV5-6 and TRBJ2-5; a possible D gene is TRBD1 (6 bases). The CDR3 is 14 amino acids. Between the trimmed V and J ends, which lost 0 bases and 3 bases, there was a span of 9 bases. The germline gives CDR1 SGHDT, CDR2 YYEEEE. The full variable domain, completed using reference TRBV5-6 and TRBJ2-5, is DAGVTQSPTHLIKTRGQQVTLRCSPKSGHDTVSWYQQALGQGPQFIFQYYEEEERQRGNFPDRFSGHQFPNYSSELNVNALLLGDSALYLCASSLGYREETQYFGPGTRLLVL.

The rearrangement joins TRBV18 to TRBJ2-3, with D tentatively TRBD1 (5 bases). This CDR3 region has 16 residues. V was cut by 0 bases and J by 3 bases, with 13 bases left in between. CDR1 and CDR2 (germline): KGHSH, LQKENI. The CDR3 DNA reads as TGTGCCAGCTCACCACCACCCCAGGGTATTACAGATACGCAGTATTTT. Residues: CASSPPPQGITDTQYF.

The CDR3 spells CSARSGNEQFF. CDR3 DNA sequence: TGCAGTGCCCGAAGCGGGAATGAGCAGTTCTTC. The genes are TRBV20-1 and TRBJ2-1; tentative D call: TRBD2 (6 bases). V was shortened by 6 bases and J by 7 bases, with 10 bases between the two germline ends. Germline V gene data show CDR1 as DFQATT and CDR2 as SNEGSKA (reference sequence). The CDR3 length is 11 residues.

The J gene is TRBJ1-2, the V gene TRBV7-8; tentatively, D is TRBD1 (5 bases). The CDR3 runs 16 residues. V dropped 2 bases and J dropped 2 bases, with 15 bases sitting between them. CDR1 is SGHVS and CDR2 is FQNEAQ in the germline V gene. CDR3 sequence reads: CASSLSRGRLNYGYTF. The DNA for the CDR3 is TGTGCCAGCAGCTTATCCCGGGGGAGGCTAAACTATGGCTACACCTTC. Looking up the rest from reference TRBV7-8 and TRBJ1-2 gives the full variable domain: GAGVSQSPRYKVAKRGQDVALRCDPISGHVSLFWYQQALGQGPEFLTYFQNEAQLDKSGLPSDRFFAERPEGSVSTLKIQRTQQEDSAVYLCASSLSRGRLNYGYTFGSGTRLTVV.

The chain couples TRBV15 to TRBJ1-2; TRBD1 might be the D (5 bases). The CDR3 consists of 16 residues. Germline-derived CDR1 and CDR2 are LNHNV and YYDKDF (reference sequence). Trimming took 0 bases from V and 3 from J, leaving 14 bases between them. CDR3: CATSRDRGQGYYGYTF. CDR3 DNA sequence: TGTGCCACCAGCAGAGATAGAGGTCAGGGATACTATGGCTACACCTTC.

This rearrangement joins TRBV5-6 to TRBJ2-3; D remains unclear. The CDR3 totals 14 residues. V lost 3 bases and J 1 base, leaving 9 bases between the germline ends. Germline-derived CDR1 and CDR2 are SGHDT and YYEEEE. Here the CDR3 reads CASSWIRGTDTQYF. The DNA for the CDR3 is TGTGCCAGCAGCTGGATCCGGGGCACAGATACGCAGTATTTT.

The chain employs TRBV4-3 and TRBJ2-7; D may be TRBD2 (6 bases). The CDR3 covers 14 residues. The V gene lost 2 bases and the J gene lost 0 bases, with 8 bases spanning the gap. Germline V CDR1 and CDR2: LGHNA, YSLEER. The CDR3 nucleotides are TGCGCCAGCAGCCAATCGGGGGTCTCCTACGAGCAGTACTTC. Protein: CASSQSGVSYEQYF.

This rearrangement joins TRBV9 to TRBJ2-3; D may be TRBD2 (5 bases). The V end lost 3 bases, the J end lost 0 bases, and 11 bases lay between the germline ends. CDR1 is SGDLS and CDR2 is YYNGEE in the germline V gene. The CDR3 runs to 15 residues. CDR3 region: CASSARGPSTDTQYF. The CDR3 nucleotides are TGTGCCAGCAGCGCCCGGGGTCCTAGCACAGATACGCAGTATTTT.